The clone carrying this T cell receptor (beta chain) was seen ten or more times. The record originates from a study of blood T cell repertoires in COVID-19. Study background: The United States, Italy and Spain supplied acute and convalescent COVID-19 samples. Sample material is recorded as cDNA or gDNA derived from T cells, B-cell-depleted T cells, or PBMCs.

Authors' processing steps: Amplification of reference gene primers was used by the study to estimate nucleated cell counts. Libraries were prepared by immunoSEQ multiplex PCR; TCRdb keeps only in-frame clonotypes and omits some of them. The V and J calls and clone size were taken over from that table, and D and trimming were inferred from the DNA. The table has 150,000 or so clones, about four fifths seen once. The sequence was collected from a man aged 70 or older who had recovered from COVID-19. Sequencing input: peripheral blood.

The CDR3 nucleotides are TGTGCCAGCAGTACATTCCTAGCGGGGTCCTCCTACAATGAGCAGTTCTTC. It translates to CASSTFLAGSSYNEQFF. This sequence joins TRBV6-2 or TRBV6-3 and TRBJ2-1, with 9 bases identical to TRBD2. This CDR3 spans 17 amino acids. With 5 bases clipped from V and 0 bases from J, the junction kept 8 bases outside the gene matches. Looked up from germline, CDR1 is MNHEY and CDR2 is SVGEGT.